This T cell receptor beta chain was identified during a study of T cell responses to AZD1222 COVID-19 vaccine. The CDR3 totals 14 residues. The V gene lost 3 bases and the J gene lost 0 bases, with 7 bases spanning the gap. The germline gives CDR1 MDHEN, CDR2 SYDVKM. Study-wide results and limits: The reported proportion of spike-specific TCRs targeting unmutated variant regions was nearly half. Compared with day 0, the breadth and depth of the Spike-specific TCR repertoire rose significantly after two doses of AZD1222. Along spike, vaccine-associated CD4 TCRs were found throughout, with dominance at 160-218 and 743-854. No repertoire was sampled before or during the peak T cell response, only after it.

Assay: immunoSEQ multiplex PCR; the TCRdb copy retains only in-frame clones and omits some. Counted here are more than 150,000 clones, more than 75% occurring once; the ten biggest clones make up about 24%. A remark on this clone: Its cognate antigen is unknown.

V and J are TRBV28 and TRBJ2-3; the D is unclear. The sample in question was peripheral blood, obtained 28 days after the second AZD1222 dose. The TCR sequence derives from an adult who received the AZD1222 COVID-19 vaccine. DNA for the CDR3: TGTGCCAGCAGTTTGACTGCAAGCACAGATACGCAGTATTTT. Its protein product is CASSLTASTDTQYF. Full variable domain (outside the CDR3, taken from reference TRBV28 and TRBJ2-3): DVKVTQSSRYLVKRTGEKVFLECVQDMDHENMFWYRQDPGLGLRLIYFSYDVKMKEKGDIPEGYSVSREKKERFSLILESASTNQTSMYLCASSLTASTDTQYFGPGTRLTVL.